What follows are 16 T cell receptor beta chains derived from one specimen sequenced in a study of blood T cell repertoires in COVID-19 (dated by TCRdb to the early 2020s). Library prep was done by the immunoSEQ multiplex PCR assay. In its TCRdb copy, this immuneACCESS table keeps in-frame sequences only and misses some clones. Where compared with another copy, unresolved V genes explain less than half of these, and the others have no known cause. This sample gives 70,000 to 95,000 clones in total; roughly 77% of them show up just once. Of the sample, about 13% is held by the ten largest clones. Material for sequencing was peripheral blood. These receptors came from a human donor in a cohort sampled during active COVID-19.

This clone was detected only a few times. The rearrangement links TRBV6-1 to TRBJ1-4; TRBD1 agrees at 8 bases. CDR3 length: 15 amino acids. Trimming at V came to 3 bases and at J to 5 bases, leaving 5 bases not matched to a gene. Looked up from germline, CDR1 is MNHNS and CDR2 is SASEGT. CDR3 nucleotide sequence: TGTGCCAGCAGTGACCGGGACAGGCGGAATGAAAAACTGTTTTTT. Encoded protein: CASSDRDRRNEKLFF.

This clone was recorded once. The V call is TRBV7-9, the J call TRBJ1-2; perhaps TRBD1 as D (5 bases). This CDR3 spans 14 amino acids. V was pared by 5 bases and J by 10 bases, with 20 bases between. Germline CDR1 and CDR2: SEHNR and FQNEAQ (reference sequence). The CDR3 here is CASSPGGTYGNYTF. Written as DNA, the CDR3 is TGTGCCAGCAGCCCCGGGGGGACCTATGGTAACTACACCTTC.

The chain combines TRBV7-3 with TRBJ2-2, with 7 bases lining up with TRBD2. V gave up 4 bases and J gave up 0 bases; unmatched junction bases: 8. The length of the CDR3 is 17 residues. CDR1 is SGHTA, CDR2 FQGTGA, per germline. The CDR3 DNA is TGTGCCAGCAGCTCGGTATGGGGACTATCGAACACCGGGGAGCTGTTTTTT. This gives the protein CASSSVWGLSNTGELFF.

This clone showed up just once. CDR3 protein: CASSSLPGGPNTGELFF. CDR3 sequence (DNA): TGTGCCAGCAGCTCCCTCCCAGGGGGCCCGAACACCGGGGAGCTGTTTTTT. The gene calls are TRBV14 and TRBJ2-2; TRBD1 aligns across 8 bases. Unmatched junction bases numbered 8, after V lost 5 bases and J lost 0 bases. Germline CDR1 reads SGHDN; CDR2 reads FVKESK. The CDR3 spans 17 residues. The full variable domain, with the rest looked up from reference TRBV14 and TRBJ2-2, is EAGVTQFPSHSVIEKGQTVTLRCDPISGHDNLYWYRRVMGKEIKFLLHFVKESKQDESGMPNNRFLAERTGGTYSTLKVQPAELEDSGVYFCASSSLPGGPNTGELFFGEGSRLTVL.

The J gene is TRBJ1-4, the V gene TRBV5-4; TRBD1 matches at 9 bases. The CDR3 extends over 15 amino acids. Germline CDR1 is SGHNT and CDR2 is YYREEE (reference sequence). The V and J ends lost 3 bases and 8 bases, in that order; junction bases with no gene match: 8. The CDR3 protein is CASSSSDRGGEKLFF. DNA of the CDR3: TGTGCCAGCAGCTCGTCGGACAGGGGAGGCGAAAAACTGTTTTTT.

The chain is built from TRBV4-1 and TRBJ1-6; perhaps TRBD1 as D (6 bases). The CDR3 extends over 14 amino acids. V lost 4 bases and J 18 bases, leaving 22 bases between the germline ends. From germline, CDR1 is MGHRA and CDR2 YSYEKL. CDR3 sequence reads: CASSPGLLRDIAHF. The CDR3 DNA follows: TGCGCCAGCAGCCCCGGACTGCTACGGGACATTGCCCACTTT.

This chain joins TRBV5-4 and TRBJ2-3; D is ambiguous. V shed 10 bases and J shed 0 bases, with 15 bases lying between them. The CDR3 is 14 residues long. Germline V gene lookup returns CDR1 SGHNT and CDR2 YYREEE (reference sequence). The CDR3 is CALRGETSTDTQYF. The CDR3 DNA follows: TGTGCCCTCAGAGGCGAAACTAGCACAGATACGCAGTATTTT.

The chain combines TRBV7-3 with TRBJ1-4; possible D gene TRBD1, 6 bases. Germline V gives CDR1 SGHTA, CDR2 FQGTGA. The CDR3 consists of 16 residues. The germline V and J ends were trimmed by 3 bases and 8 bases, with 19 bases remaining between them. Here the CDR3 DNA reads TGTGCCAGCAGCTTCCCGGGGAGGGTTGGGGGCGAAAAACTGTTTTTT. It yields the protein CASSFPGRVGGEKLFF.

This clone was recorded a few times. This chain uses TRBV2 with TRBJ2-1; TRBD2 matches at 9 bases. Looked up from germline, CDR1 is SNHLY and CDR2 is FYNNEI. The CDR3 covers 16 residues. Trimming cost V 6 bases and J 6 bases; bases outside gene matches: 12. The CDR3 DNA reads TGTGCCAGCAGGACTCAGGGGACTAGCCCCCTCAATGAGCAGTTCTTC. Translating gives CASRTQGTSPLNEQFF.

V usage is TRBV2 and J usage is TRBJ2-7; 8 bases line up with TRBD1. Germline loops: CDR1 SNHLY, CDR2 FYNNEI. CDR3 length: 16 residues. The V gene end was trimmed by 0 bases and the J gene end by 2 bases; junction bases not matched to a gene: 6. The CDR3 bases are TGTGCCAGCAGTGAAGCGGGGACAGGTTATGCCTACGAGCAGTACTTC. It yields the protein CASSEAGTGYAYEQYF.

The CDR3 sequence: CARRTGFGELFF. The CDR3, as DNA: TGTGCCAGGAGGACAGGCTTCGGGGAACTGTTTTTT. The V gene is TRBV2, the J gene TRBJ1-4; 7 bases match TRBD1. This CDR3 comprises 12 residues. The V segment lost 9 bases and the J segment 12 bases; nucleotides outside the gene matches: 10. Germline CDR1 is SNHLY and CDR2 is FYNNEI. The whole variable domain, filled in from reference TRBV2 and TRBJ1-4, reads EPEVTQTPSHQVTQMGQEVILRCVPISNHLYFYWYRQILGQKVEFLVSFYNNEISEKSEIFDDQFSVERPDGSNFTLKIRSTKLEDSAMYFCARRTGFGELFFGSGTQLSVL.

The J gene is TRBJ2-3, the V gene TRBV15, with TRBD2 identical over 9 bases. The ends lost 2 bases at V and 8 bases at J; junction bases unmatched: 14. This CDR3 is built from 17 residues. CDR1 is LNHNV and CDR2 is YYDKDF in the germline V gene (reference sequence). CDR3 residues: CATSRLAASGARGTQYF. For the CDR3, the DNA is TGTGCCACCAGCAGACTCGCGGCTAGCGGGGCCCGGGGTACGCAGTATTTT.

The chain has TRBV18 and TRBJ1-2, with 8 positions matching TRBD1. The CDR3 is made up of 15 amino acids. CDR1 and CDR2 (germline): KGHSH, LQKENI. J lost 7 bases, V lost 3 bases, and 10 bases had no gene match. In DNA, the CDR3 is TGTGCCAGCTCACCTAAGCCGGGACAGGAGACTGGCTACACCTTC. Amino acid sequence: CASSPKPGQETGYTF.

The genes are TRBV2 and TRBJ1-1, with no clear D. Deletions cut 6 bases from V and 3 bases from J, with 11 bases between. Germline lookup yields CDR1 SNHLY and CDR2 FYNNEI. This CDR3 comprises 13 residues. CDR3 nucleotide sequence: TGTGCCAGCAGGAGCTACAGTCACACTGAAGCTTTCTTT. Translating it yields CASRSYSHTEAFF.

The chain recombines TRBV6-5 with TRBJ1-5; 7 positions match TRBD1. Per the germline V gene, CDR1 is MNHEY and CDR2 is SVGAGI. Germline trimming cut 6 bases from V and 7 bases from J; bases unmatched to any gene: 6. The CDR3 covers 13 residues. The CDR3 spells CASRRQGTQPQHF. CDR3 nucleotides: TGTGCCAGCAGACGACAGGGTACGCAGCCCCAGCATTTT.

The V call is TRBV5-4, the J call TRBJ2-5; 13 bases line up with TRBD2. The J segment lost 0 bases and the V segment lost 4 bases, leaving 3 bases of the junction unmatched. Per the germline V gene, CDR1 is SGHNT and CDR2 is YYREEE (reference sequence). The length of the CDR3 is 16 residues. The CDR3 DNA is TGTGCCAGCAGCAGGGGACTAGCGGGGAACCAAGAGACCCAGTACTTC. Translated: CASSRGLAGNQETQYF.